These T cell receptor beta chains were read from a single sample in a study of blood T cell repertoires in COVID-19. Data came from immunoSEQ multiplex PCR; TCRdb stores just in-frame clones and leaves some out. Of approximately 200,000 clones in the sample, around 79% were seen once. The sample comprised peripheral blood. These receptor sequences come from a woman aged 40 to 50 with COVID-19, enrolled during active disease. Each CDR3 is given with its conserved first and last residue. D genes are given only for firm matches. Clone size is given for some rows only: seen once, a few or many times, or a class if the clone is expanded.

V gene: TRBV29-1
J gene: TRBJ2-7
D gene: -
clone size: -
CDR3 protein: CSVVRDSYEQYF
CDR3 DNA: TGCAGCGTTGTCCGGGACTCCTACGAGCAGTACTTC

V gene: TRBV4-1
J gene: TRBJ2-1
D gene: TRBD2
clone size: -
CDR3 protein: CASSPWTSGGEEQFF
CDR3 DNA: TGCGCCAGCAGCCCCTGGACTAGCGGGGGGGAGGAGCAGTTCTTC

V gene: TRBV7-9
J gene: TRBJ1-6
D gene: -
clone size: few
CDR3 protein: CASRGGYEDSPLHF
CDR3 DNA: TGTGCCAGCCGAGGAGGTTACGAGGATTCACCCCTCCACTTT

V gene: TRBV20-1
J gene: TRBJ1-3
D gene: TRBD1
clone size: -
CDR3 protein: CSASKGGNSGNTIYF
CDR3 DNA: TGCAGTGCTAGTAAAGGGGGCAACTCTGGAAACACCATATATTTT

V gene: TRBV28
J gene: TRBJ1-1
D gene: -
clone size: -
CDR3 protein: CAIQVTNTEAFF
CDR3 DNA: TGTGCCATCCAGGTGACGAACACTGAAGCTTTCTTT

V gene: TRBV20-1
J gene: TRBJ2-3
D gene: -
clone size: once
CDR3 protein: CSADTGDTQYF
CDR3 DNA: TGCAGTGCTGACACGGGGGATACGCAGTATTTT

V gene: TRBV18
J gene: TRBJ2-3
D gene: TRBD2
clone size: -
CDR3 protein: CASSPTSADTDTQYF
CDR3 DNA: TGTGCCAGCTCACCAACTAGCGCCGACACAGATACGCAGTATTTT

V gene: TRBV5-8
J gene: TRBJ2-3
D gene: TRBD2
clone size: -
CDR3 protein: CASSLWRGVTDTQYF
CDR3 DNA: TGTGCCAGCAGCTTGTGGCGGGGGGTAACAGATACGCAGTATTTT

V gene: TRBV27
J gene: TRBJ2-1
D gene: -
clone size: -
CDR3 protein: CASSSRFDREQFF
CDR3 DNA: TGTGCCAGCAGTTCCCGCTTCGACAGGGAGCAGTTCTTC

V gene: TRBV6-4
J gene: TRBJ1-5
D gene: -
clone size: -
CDR3 protein: CASSLHESNQPQHF
CDR3 DNA: TGTGCCAGCAGTTTACATGAAAGCAATCAGCCCCAGCATTTT